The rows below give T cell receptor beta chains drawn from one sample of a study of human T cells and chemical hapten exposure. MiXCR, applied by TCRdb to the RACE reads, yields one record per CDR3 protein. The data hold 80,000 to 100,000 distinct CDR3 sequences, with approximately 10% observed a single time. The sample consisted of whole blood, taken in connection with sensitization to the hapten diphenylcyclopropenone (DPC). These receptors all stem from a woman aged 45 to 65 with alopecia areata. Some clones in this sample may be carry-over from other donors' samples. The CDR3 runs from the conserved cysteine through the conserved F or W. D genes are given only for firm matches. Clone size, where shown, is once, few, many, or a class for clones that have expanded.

CDR3 protein: CASSEMVKPQHF; CDR3 DNA: TGTGCCAGCAGCGAAATGGTCAAGCCCCAGCATTTT; J gene: TRBJ1-5; D gene: .; clone size: few; V gene: TRBV6-6
CDR3 protein: CASSTGWNQPQHF; CDR3 DNA: TGTGCCAGCAGCACAGGGTGGAATCAGCCCCAGCATTTT; J gene: TRBJ1-5; D gene: .; clone size: many; V gene: TRBV2
CDR3 protein: CASINPGGGYGYTF; CDR3 DNA: TGTGCCAGCATCAACCCTGGAGGTGGCTATGGCTACACCTTC; J gene: TRBJ1-2; D gene: .; clone size: .; V gene: TRBV6-5
CDR3 protein: CASSVTIETQYF; CDR3 DNA: TGTGCCAGCAGCGTAACGATAGAGACCCAGTACTTC; J gene: TRBJ2-5; D gene: .; clone size: few; V gene: TRBV9
CDR3 protein: CASSTRGPYEQYF; CDR3 DNA: TGTGCCAGCAGTACTAGGGGGCCCTACGAGCAGTACTTC; J gene: TRBJ2-7; D gene: TRBD1; clone size: few; V gene: TRBV6-5
CDR3 protein: CATGTVYSNQPQHF; CDR3 DNA: TGTGCCACCGGGACAGTCTATAGCAATCAGCCCCAGCATTTT; J gene: TRBJ1-5; D gene: TRBD1; clone size: many; V gene: TRBV24-1
CDR3 protein: CASSLGAGFGAGVHEQYF; CDR3 DNA: TGTGCCAGCAGCTTAGGCGCAGGCTTCGGGGCAGGGGTCCATGAGCAGTACTTC; J gene: TRBJ2-7; D gene: .; clone size: .; V gene: TRBV7-6
CDR3 protein: CASREGTSEGNEQFF; CDR3 DNA: TGTGCCAGCAGAGAGGGAACTAGCGAGGGCAATGAGCAGTTCTTC; J gene: TRBJ2-1; D gene: TRBD2; clone size: .; V gene: TRBV6-5
CDR3 protein: CASSHIYEQYF; CDR3 DNA: TGTGCCAGCAGCCATATCTACGAGCAGTACTTC; J gene: TRBJ2-7; D gene: .; clone size: many; V gene: TRBV3-1
CDR3 protein: CASSRPPSGTDTQYF; CDR3 DNA: TGTGCCAGCAGCCGCCCCCCTAGCGGTACAGATACGCAGTATTTT; J gene: TRBJ2-3; D gene: TRBD2; clone size: few; V gene: TRBV7-2
CDR3 protein: CASSLGTSIVTQYF; CDR3 DNA: TGCGCCAGCAGCTTGGGGACTAGTATCGTGACGCAGTATTTT; J gene: TRBJ2-3; D gene: TRBD2; clone size: many; V gene: TRBV5-1
CDR3 protein: CSVNRGGGSPYTEAFF; CDR3 DNA: TGCAGCGTTAACAGGGGAGGGGGAAGCCCATACACTGAAGCTTTCTTT; J gene: TRBJ1-1; D gene: TRBD1; clone size: few; V gene: TRBV29-1
CDR3 protein: CAWRGGSSDTGELFF; CDR3 DNA: TGTGCCTGGAGAGGCGGGAGCAGTGACACCGGGGAGCTGTTTTTT; J gene: TRBJ2-2; D gene: TRBD2; clone size: few; V gene: TRBV30
CDR3 protein: CASSPFHRGNYEQYF; CDR3 DNA: TGTGCCAGCAGCCCTTTTCACAGGGGAAACTACGAGCAGTACTTC; J gene: TRBJ2-7; D gene: TRBD1; clone size: few; V gene: TRBV3-1
CDR3 protein: CASSRPGLAGGGMRKNEQFF; CDR3 DNA: TGTGCCAGCAGCCGACCTGGACTAGCGGGCGGCGGGATGAGAAAGAATGAGCAGTTCTTC; J gene: TRBJ2-1; D gene: TRBD2; clone size: few; V gene: TRBV7-9
CDR3 protein: CASSTPGLAEETQYF; CDR3 DNA: TGTGCCAGCAGCACCCCGGGACTAGCAGAAGAGACCCAGTACTTC; J gene: TRBJ2-5; D gene: TRBD2; clone size: many; V gene: TRBV7-9
CDR3 protein: CSVGPEGGMFF; CDR3 DNA: TGCAGCGTTGGCCCGGAAGGGGGGATGTTTTTT; J gene: TRBJ1-4; D gene: .; clone size: many; V gene: TRBV29-1
CDR3 protein: CASSRTGTSGRARNEQFF; CDR3 DNA: TGTGCCAGCAGCAGGACCGGGACTAGCGGGAGGGCCCGGAATGAGCAGTTCTTC; J gene: TRBJ2-1; D gene: TRBD2; clone size: few; V gene: TRBV7-2
CDR3 protein: CASSLATGRFLDEQFF; CDR3 DNA: TGTGCCAGCAGCTTAGCCACCGGTAGGTTCCTCGATGAGCAGTTCTTC; J gene: TRBJ2-1; D gene: .; clone size: few; V gene: TRBV7-9
CDR3 protein: CASSQVNRLDGYTF; CDR3 DNA: TGTGCCAGCAGCCAAGTAAACAGACTCGATGGCTACACCTTC; J gene: TRBJ1-2; D gene: .; clone size: few; V gene: TRBV14
CDR3 protein: CSVGNGGDIQYF; CDR3 DNA: TGCAGCGTTGGGAACGGGGGCGACATTCAGTACTTC; J gene: TRBJ2-4; D gene: .; clone size: many; V gene: TRBV29-1
CDR3 protein: CASSRDRGLTDTQYF; CDR3 DNA: TGTGCCAGCAGCCGGGACAGGGGGCTCACAGATACGCAGTATTTT; J gene: TRBJ2-3; D gene: TRBD1; clone size: many; V gene: TRBV6-5
CDR3 protein: CASSLGTGTNTEAFF; CDR3 DNA: TGTGCCAGCAGCTTAGGAACAGGGACGAACACTGAAGCTTTCTTT; J gene: TRBJ1-1; D gene: .; clone size: many; V gene: TRBV7-9
CDR3 protein: CASRPTGGYEQYF; CDR3 DNA: TGTGCCAGCAGGCCGACAGGGGGCTACGAGCAGTACTTC; J gene: TRBJ2-7; D gene: TRBD1; clone size: many; V gene: TRBV6-1
CDR3 protein: CASSSGLAGVEQFF; CDR3 DNA: TGTGCCAGCAGCTCAGGACTAGCGGGAGTTGAGCAGTTCTTC; J gene: TRBJ2-1; D gene: TRBD2; clone size: many; V gene: TRBV11-2
CDR3 protein: CASSQGPSGPEAFF; CDR3 DNA: TGTGCCAGCAGCCAAGGGCCAAGTGGCCCTGAAGCTTTCTTT; J gene: TRBJ1-1; D gene: .; clone size: many; V gene: TRBV3-1
CDR3 protein: CATLDRVATGELFF; CDR3 DNA: TGTGCCACCCTGGACAGGGTAGCCACCGGGGAGCTGTTTTTT; J gene: TRBJ2-2; D gene: TRBD1; clone size: many; V gene: TRBV27
CDR3 protein: CSAGAGKETQYF; CDR3 DNA: TGCAGCGCTGGGGCAGGGAAAGAGACCCAGTACTTC; J gene: TRBJ2-5; D gene: .; clone size: few; V gene: TRBV29-1
CDR3 protein: CATRGVSGDSYEQYF; CDR3 DNA: TGTGCCACCCGGGGGGTTAGCGGGGACTCCTACGAGCAGTACTTC; J gene: TRBJ2-7; D gene: TRBD2; clone size: .; V gene: TRBV6-5
CDR3 protein: CASSLGTGNQPQHF; CDR3 DNA: TGCGCCAGCAGCCTTGGGACGGGAAATCAGCCCCAGCATTTT; J gene: TRBJ1-5; D gene: .; clone size: many; V gene: TRBV10-2
CDR3 protein: CASSGLAGIQDEQFF; CDR3 DNA: TGTGCCAGCAGTGGGCTAGCGGGAATACAGGATGAGCAGTTCTTC; J gene: TRBJ2-1; D gene: TRBD2; clone size: .; V gene: TRBV2
CDR3 protein: CASSARTGGPLGPQHF; CDR3 DNA: TGTGCCAGTAGTGCCCGGACAGGGGGCCCACTTGGACCCCAGCATTTT; J gene: TRBJ1-5; D gene: TRBD1; clone size: many; V gene: TRBV19
CDR3 protein: CSVGTLMSSYNEQFF; CDR3 DNA: TGCAGCGTGGGGACTCTCATGAGCTCCTACAATGAGCAGTTCTTC; J gene: TRBJ2-1; D gene: .; clone size: .; V gene: TRBV29-1
CDR3 protein: CASSGQVGTEAFF; CDR3 DNA: TGTGCCAGCAGCGGACAGGTTGGCACTGAAGCTTTCTTT; J gene: TRBJ1-1; D gene: TRBD1; clone size: once; V gene: TRBV27
CDR3 protein: CASSLTGVSTGELFF; CDR3 DNA: TGTGCCAGCAGTTTGACGGGAGTATCCACCGGGGAGCTGTTTTTT; J gene: TRBJ2-2; D gene: .; clone size: many; V gene: TRBV12-3/TRBV12-4
CDR3 protein: CASSPLTARTQHF; CDR3 DNA: TGTGCCAGTAGCCCTCTGACAGCCCGCACCCAGCATTTT; J gene: TRBJ1-5; D gene: .; clone size: many; V gene: TRBV19
CDR3 protein: CSATGETQYF; CDR3 DNA: TGCAGTGCTACAGGGGAGACCCAGTACTTC; J gene: TRBJ2-5; D gene: .; clone size: .; V gene: TRBV20-1
CDR3 protein: CASSLSREGLLHNEQFF; CDR3 DNA: TGTGCCAGCAGCTTAAGTCGGGAGGGCCTCCTTCACAATGAGCAGTTCTTC; J gene: TRBJ2-1; D gene: TRBD2; clone size: few; V gene: TRBV7-9
CDR3 protein: CASSLAASIPYNEQFF; CDR3 DNA: TGTGCCAGCAGCTTAGCGGCTTCCATCCCCTACAATGAGCAGTTCTTC; J gene: TRBJ2-1; D gene: .; clone size: few; V gene: TRBV11-2
CDR3 protein: CASSPGLKNNEQFF; CDR3 DNA: TGTGCCAGCAGCCCGGGACTAAAAAACAATGAGCAGTTCTTC; J gene: TRBJ2-1; D gene: TRBD2; clone size: .; V gene: TRBV12-3/TRBV12-4
CDR3 protein: CAISLTGEGYEQYF; CDR3 DNA: TGTGCCATCAGCTTGACAGGGGAAGGGTACGAGCAGTACTTC; J gene: TRBJ2-7; D gene: TRBD1; clone size: many; V gene: TRBV10-3
CDR3 protein: CASRLAHGSGWDNEQFF; CDR3 DNA: TGTGCAAGTCGCTTAGCGCATGGTAGCGGGTGGGACAATGAGCAGTTCTTC; J gene: TRBJ2-1; D gene: .; clone size: many; V gene: TRBV12-2
CDR3 protein: CASSNPAGGEDTQYF; CDR3 DNA: TGTGCCAGCAGTAACCCGGCGGGAGGGGAAGATACGCAGTATTTT; J gene: TRBJ2-3; D gene: TRBD2; clone size: few; V gene: TRBV12-3/TRBV12-4
CDR3 protein: CAIKLGPGGTDTQYF; CDR3 DNA: TGTGCCATCAAACTAGGACCCGGAGGCACAGATACGCAGTATTTT; J gene: TRBJ2-3; D gene: .; clone size: few; V gene: TRBV10-3
CDR3 protein: CASSTDRADTEAFF; CDR3 DNA: TGCGCCAGCAGCACGGACAGGGCGGATACTGAAGCTTTCTTT; J gene: TRBJ1-1; D gene: TRBD1; clone size: many; V gene: TRBV5-1
CDR3 protein: CATGQETFSGANVLTF; CDR3 DNA: TGTGCCACAGGACAGGAGACCTTCTCTGGGGCCAACGTCCTGACTTTC; J gene: TRBJ2-6; D gene: TRBD1; clone size: .; V gene: TRBV10-3
CDR3 protein: CASTLLETQYF; CDR3 DNA: TGTGCCAGCACCCTCCTAGAGACCCAGTACTTC; J gene: TRBJ2-5; D gene: .; clone size: .; V gene: TRBV6-5
CDR3 protein: CAWSVQGQPQHF; CDR3 DNA: TGTGCCTGGAGTGTACAGGGTCAGCCCCAGCATTTT; J gene: TRBJ1-5; D gene: .; clone size: few; V gene: TRBV30
CDR3 protein: CASSLERQGFLPQHF; CDR3 DNA: TGTGCCAGCAGCTTAGAGCGGCAGGGTTTCTTGCCCCAGCATTTT; J gene: TRBJ1-5; D gene: .; clone size: many; V gene: TRBV7-2
CDR3 protein: CAISRDPQETQYF; CDR3 DNA: TGTGCCATCAGTCGGGACCCCCAGGAGACCCAGTACTTC; J gene: TRBJ2-5; D gene: .; clone size: .; V gene: TRBV10-3
CDR3 protein: CSVLGQGPQETQYF; CDR3 DNA: TGCAGCGTTCTGGGACAGGGGCCGCAAGAGACCCAGTACTTC; J gene: TRBJ2-5; D gene: TRBD1; clone size: few; V gene: TRBV29-1
CDR3 protein: CASSATLNTEAFF; CDR3 DNA: TGTGCCAGCAGCGCGACATTGAACACTGAAGCTTTCTTT; J gene: TRBJ1-1; D gene: .; clone size: many; V gene: TRBV6-1
CDR3 protein: CRVNNEQFF; CDR3 DNA: TGCAGGGTCAACAATGAGCAGTTCTTC; J gene: TRBJ2-1; D gene: .; clone size: many; V gene: TRBV20-1
CDR3 protein: CSVEAGRRNEQFF; CDR3 DNA: TGCAGCGTTGAGGCGGGCCGGCGGAATGAGCAGTTCTTC; J gene: TRBJ2-1; D gene: .; clone size: .; V gene: TRBV29-1
CDR3 protein: CASRIDYYGYTF; CDR3 DNA: TGTGCCAGCAGAATCGATTACTATGGCTACACCTTC; J gene: TRBJ1-2; D gene: .; clone size: few; V gene: TRBV6-1
CDR3 protein: CAISESGRNTEAFF; CDR3 DNA: TGTGCCATCAGTGAGTCGGGACGGAACACTGAAGCTTTCTTT; J gene: TRBJ1-1; D gene: .; clone size: .; V gene: TRBV10-3
CDR3 protein: CASSYGRSGTGELFF; CDR3 DNA: TGTGCCAGCAGTTACGGGCGGTCAGGCACCGGGGAGCTGTTTTTT; J gene: TRBJ2-2; D gene: .; clone size: few; V gene: TRBV6-2/TRBV6-3
CDR3 protein: CSVVRGDYGYTF; CDR3 DNA: TGCAGCGTTGTCCGAGGTGACTATGGCTACACCTTC; J gene: TRBJ1-2; D gene: .; clone size: few; V gene: TRBV29-1
CDR3 protein: CASSLDAGTQYF; CDR3 DNA: TGTGCCAGCAGTTTAGACGCCGGGACCCAGTACTTC; J gene: TRBJ2-5; D gene: .; clone size: .; V gene: TRBV28